The 18 T cell receptor beta chains below come from one sample, sequenced in a study of cytomegalovirus exposure and HLA in healthy donors. PCR involved 60 Vbeta and 13 Jbeta primers. Sequenced by immunoSEQ multiplex PCR; TCRdb stores in-frame clones only, minus some. Of about 120,000 clones in the sample, around four fifths were seen once. Sequenced sample: PBMCs. Receptors were obtained from a man aged 55 to 70 in good health and CMV-seropositive.

This clone has only one observation. This chain connects TRBV14 to TRBJ2-1, with a possible D match to TRBD1 (5 bases). The germline gives CDR1 SGHDN, CDR2 FVKESK. Trimming removed 10 bases from V and 10 bases from J, with 20 bases in between. This CDR3 has 13 residues. The CDR3 loop reads CATKGYEAGEQFF. The CDR3 DNA reads TGTGCCACAAAGGGGTACGAGGCAGGCGAGCAGTTCTTC.

This clone has only a few counts. The J gene is TRBJ2-7, the V gene TRBV5-5; TRBD1 matches 10 bases. V shed 5 bases and J 3 bases; nucleotides not matched to a gene: 5. The CDR3 spans 14 residues. The germline gives CDR1 SGHKS, CDR2 YYEKEE (reference sequence). The CDR3 DNA is TGTGCCAGCAGTCCGACAGGGGGCGGCTACGAGCAGTACTTC. This gives the protein CASSPTGGGYEQYF. Full variable domain (rest looked up from reference TRBV5-5 and TRBJ2-7): DAGVTQSPTHLIKTRGQQVTLRCSPISGHKSVSWYQQVLGQGPQFIFQYYEKEERGRGNFPDRFSARQFPNYSSELNVNALLLGDSALYLCASSPTGGGYEQYFGPGTRLTVT.

This clone was seen more than once but under ten times. V and J are TRBV9 and TRBJ2-1; TRBD2 is a possible D gene (5 bases). The CDR3 contains 14 residues. Trimming shortened V by 4 bases and J by 10 bases, and 18 bases separated the two germline ends. Germline V gene sequence: CDR1 SGDLS, CDR2 YYNGEE. The CDR3 is CASSPYGRWEEQFF. DNA of the CDR3: TGTGCCAGCAGCCCCTACGGACGGTGGGAGGAGCAGTTCTTC.

V usage is TRBV5-1 and J usage is TRBJ2-5; D gene ambiguous. Germline CDR1 and CDR2: SGHRS and YFSETQ. The CDR3 is 14 residues long. V lost 1 base, J lost 5 bases, and 12 bases lay in between. CDR3 protein: CASSLPRVGETQYF. The CDR3 nucleotides read TGCGCCAGCAGCTTGCCCCGGGTCGGCGAGACCCAGTACTTC.

The chain's CDR3 is CASRQPFGVPLHF. DNA for the CDR3: TGTGCCAGCAGACAGCCCTTTGGAGTACCCCTCCACTTT. This rearrangement joins TRBV19 to TRBJ1-6; perhaps TRBD1 as D (5 bases). The CDR3 totals 13 residues. Between the trimmed V and J ends, which lost 9 bases and 12 bases, there was a span of 18 bases. Germline V gene lookup returns CDR1 LNHDA and CDR2 SQIVND (reference sequence).

V and J are TRBV5-5 and TRBJ1-2; D may be TRBD1 (6 bases). Germline CDR1 reads SGHKS; CDR2 reads YYEKEE (reference sequence). This CDR3 spans 14 amino acids. V lost 4 bases, J lost 3 bases, and 13 bases lay in between. The CDR3 bases are TGTGCCAGCAGCCGTACCTCAGGGGACTATGGCTACACCTTC. Residues: CASSRTSGDYGYTF.

V gene TRBV7-8 combines with J gene TRBJ1-2; D possibly corresponds to TRBD1 (6 bases). The CDR3 runs to 13 residues. The germline CDR1 and CDR2 sequences are SGHVS and FQNEAQ. Trimming removed 5 bases from V and 11 bases from J, with 18 bases in between. CDR3 in DNA: TGTGCCAGCAGCAACCGATGGGGACACGAGTACACCTTC. As protein: CASSNRWGHEYTF. Full variable domain (rest looked up from reference TRBV7-8 and TRBJ1-2): GAGVSQSPRYKVAKRGQDVALRCDPISGHVSLFWYQQALGQGPEFLTYFQNEAQLDKSGLPSDRFFAERPEGSVSTLKIQRTQQEDSAVYLCASSNRWGHEYTFGSGTRLTVV.

Concerning this clone: This specimen includes other DNA sequences encoding the same CDR3. V gene TRBV6-1 combines with J gene TRBJ1-5; 7 nucleotides agree with TRBD1. This CDR3 contains 13 residues. V shed 4 bases, J shed 4 bases, and the junction held 1 base outside the gene matches. In germline, CDR1 is MNHNS, CDR2 SASEGT. The CDR3 DNA is TGTGCCAGCAGTGTACAGGGGAATCAGCCCCAGCATTTT. It specifies CASSVQGNQPQHF.

V and J are TRBV5-1 and TRBJ2-3; possibly TRBD2 for D (6 bases). The V end lost 4 bases, the J end lost 2 bases, and 11 bases lay between the germline ends. The length of the CDR3 is 14 residues. Looked up from germline, CDR1 is SGHRS and CDR2 is YFSETQ. CDR3 protein: CASSGGENTDTQYF. The CDR3 region has the DNA TGCGCCAGCAGCGGCGGGGAGAACACAGATACGCAGTATTTT.

Here the CDR3 reads CASSTRDRNNEQFF. The DNA for the CDR3 is TGTGCCAGTAGTACAAGAGACAGAAACAATGAGCAGTTCTTC. The V gene is TRBV19, the J gene TRBJ2-1, with a possible D match to TRBD1 (5 bases). The CDR3 runs 14 residues. Trimming shortened V by 4 bases and J by 5 bases, and 12 bases separated the two germline ends. CDR1 and CDR2 from the germline V gene are LNHDA and SQIVND (reference sequence).

The chain has TRBV5-4 and TRBJ2-5; 9 bases map to TRBD2. With 1 base clipped from V and 4 bases from J, the junction kept 8 bases outside the gene matches. The CDR3 length is 16 residues. Per the germline V gene, CDR1 is SGHNT and CDR2 is YYREEE (reference sequence). CDR3 protein: CASSLRGGGAGETQYF. The CDR3 coding sequence is TGTGCCAGCAGCTTGAGGGGCGGGGGGGCGGGAGAGACCCAGTACTTC.

The rearrangement links TRBV18 to TRBJ1-5; D is possibly TRBD1 (5 bases). V was clipped by 3 bases and J by 6 bases, with 18 bases between them. This CDR3 comprises 16 residues. The germline V gene has CDR1 KGHSH and CDR2 LQKENI. Written as DNA, the CDR3 is TGTGCCAGCTCACCGGGCCAGGGAGGATTCGGTCAGCCCCAGCATTTT. This translates into CASSPGQGGFGQPQHF.

The chain uses TRBV19 and TRBJ2-7, with D maybe TRBD2 (6 bases). Trimming shortened V by 3 bases and J by 7 bases, and 13 bases separated the two germline ends. Germline V gene sequence: CDR1 LNHDA, CDR2 SQIVND (reference sequence). CDR3 length equals 13 residues. The CDR3 loop reads CASSIGRMGEQYF. The DNA of the CDR3 is TGTGCCAGTAGTATCGGGAGAATGGGGGAGCAGTACTTC.

This chain uses TRBV9 with TRBJ2-5; D perhaps matches TRBD2 (5 bases). The CDR3 loop spans 15 amino acids. Trimming stripped 4 bases from V and 1 base from J, with 14 bases between. The germline CDR1 and CDR2 sequences are SGDLS and YYNGEE. CDR3 DNA: TGTGCCAGCAGCCCCCGCTTCAGCGGCCAAGAGACCCAGTACTTC. Translating gives CASSPRFSGQETQYF.

V is TRBV9 and J is TRBJ1-1; D is unresolved. V lost 0 bases to trimming and J lost 1 base, with 4 bases between them. CDR1 is SGDLS and CDR2 is YYNGEE in the germline V gene. The CDR3 is 13 residues long. The CDR3 protein is CASSVVRNTEAFF. The CDR3 coding sequence is TGTGCCAGCAGCGTAGTGAGGAACACTGAAGCTTTCTTT.

Only one count was recorded for this clone. The CDR3 spells CASSFDSQGALDEKLFF. The DNA for the CDR3 is TGTGCCAGCAGCTTCGACTCCCAGGGGGCTCTGGATGAAAAACTGTTTTTT. The J gene is TRBJ1-4, the V gene TRBV5-4; TRBD1 matches at 8 bases. The V gene end was trimmed by 2 bases and the J gene end by 6 bases; junction bases not matched to a gene: 12. The CDR3 is 17 residues long. CDR1 and CDR2 (germline): SGHNT, YYREEE (reference sequence).

V and J are TRBV2 and TRBJ2-5; 11 bases line up with TRBD1. The CDR3 is 16 amino acids. The germline CDR1 and CDR2 sequences are SNHLY and FYNNEI. The V segment lost 6 bases and the J segment 5 bases; nucleotides outside the gene matches: 11. The CDR3 DNA is TGTGCCAGCAGGGCTGGACAGGGGGCGCATAGGGAGACCCAGTACTTC. It yields the protein CASRAGQGAHRETQYF.

The V call is TRBV25-1, the J call TRBJ2-7, with D tentatively TRBD2 (7 bases). V shed 1 base and J shed 5 bases, with 18 bases lying between them. The CDR3 is 16 amino acids. Germline V gene sequence: CDR1 MGHDK, CDR2 SYGVNS. In nucleotides, the CDR3 is TGTGCCAGCAGTGAATTAAGGGGGGGGTTAAGCGACGAGCAGTACTTC. Translating gives CASSELRGGLSDEQYF.